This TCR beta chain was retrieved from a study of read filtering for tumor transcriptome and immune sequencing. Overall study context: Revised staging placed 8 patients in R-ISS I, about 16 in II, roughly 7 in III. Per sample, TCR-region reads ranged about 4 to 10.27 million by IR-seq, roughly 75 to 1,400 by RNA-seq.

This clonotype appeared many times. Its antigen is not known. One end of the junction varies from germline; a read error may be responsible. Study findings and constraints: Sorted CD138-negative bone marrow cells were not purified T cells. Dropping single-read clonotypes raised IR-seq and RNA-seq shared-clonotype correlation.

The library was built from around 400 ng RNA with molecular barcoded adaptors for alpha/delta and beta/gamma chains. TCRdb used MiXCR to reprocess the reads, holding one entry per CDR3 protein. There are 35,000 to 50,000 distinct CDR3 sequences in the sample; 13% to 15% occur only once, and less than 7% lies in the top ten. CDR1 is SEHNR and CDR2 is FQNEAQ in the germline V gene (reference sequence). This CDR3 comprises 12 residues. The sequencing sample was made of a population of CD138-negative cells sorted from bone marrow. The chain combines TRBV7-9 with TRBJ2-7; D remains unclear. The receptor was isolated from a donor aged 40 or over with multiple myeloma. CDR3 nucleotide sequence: TGTGCCAGCAGCTTAGAATCCGGGCTTTCCTCCTTC. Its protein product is CASSLESGLSSF.